This T cell receptor (beta chain) comes out of a study of control samples from healthy donors and cancer patients. The data were produced by immunoSEQ multiplex PCR, yet TCRdb's version contains in-frame clones alone and is incomplete. The table lists some 200,000 clones, approximately 92% of them singletons. The V end lost 10 bases, the J end lost 1 base, and 10 bases lay between the germline ends. CDR1 and CDR2 from the germline V gene are SNHLY and FYNNEI. This CDR3 contains 12 residues. The sample comprised blood. The genes are TRBV2 and TRBJ1-1; D is possibly TRBD1 (5 bases). The sequence was obtained from a man in his late teens or twenties in good health. The CDR3 reads CAIQQENTEAFF. The CDR3 nucleotides are TGTGCCATCCAACAGGAGAACACTGAAGCTTTCTTT.